The 3 T cell receptor beta chains below were found in one sample sequenced in a study of T cells in women clearing cervical HPV infection. Only in-frame clones appear in the TCRdb table, and some are missing; sequencing was by immunoSEQ multiplex PCR. Here the sample table reports some 31,000 clones. Sequencing was carried out using blood buffy coat. These receptors were collected from a woman aged 18 to 75 with a cervical HPV16 infection that either progressed to CIN3+ or cleared (not recorded which).

A note on this clone: With the read ending 3 residues before the CDR3 end, the germline J gene is used to fill in that end. V and J are TRBV30 and TRBJ2-4; D gene ambiguous. Germline V CDR1 and CDR2: GTSNPN, SVGIG (reference sequence). The CDR3 is made up of 16 amino acids. CDR3 sequence: CAWSGGPQAGIYGQYF. Incomplete CDR3 DNA: TGTGCCTGGAGTGGTGGGCCCCAGGCTGGCATCTATGGT.

For this clone: The read stops 3 residues short of the end of the CDR3; the missing end is completed from the germline J gene. The chain has TRBV5-8 and TRBJ2-3; D call uncertain. In germline, CDR1 is SGHTS, CDR2 YDEGEE. The CDR3 is 12 amino acids. Trimming stripped 4 bases from V and 8 bases from J, with 11 bases between. CDR3 bases read: TGTGCCAGCAGCCAGGTTTGGGTTACG. Translation: CASSQVWVT. The whole CDR3 is CASSQVWVTQYF.

Concerning this clone itself: The CDR3 end falls 3 residues outside the read, so it is completed with the germline J gene. The V and J genes are TRBV6-2 or TRBV6-3 and TRBJ2-3; 7 positions match TRBD1. There are 15 residues in the CDR3. Germline V gene data show CDR1 as MNHEY and CDR2 as SVGEGT. The CDR3 DNA, read in part, is TGTGCCAGCAGAAAGACAGGGTCAATTTATCAGCCG. Its translation is CASRKTGSIYQP. The entire CDR3 is CASRKTGSIYQPQYF.